This T cell receptor (beta chain) comes out of a study of cytomegalovirus exposure and HLA in healthy donors. The PCR had 60 Vbeta and 13 Jbeta primers. The repertoire was sequenced with immunoSEQ multiplex PCR; TCRdb's copy has only in-frame clones and lacks some. The sample gives some 170,000 clones, roughly 76% of which show up once; roughly 4.9% is in the top ten. The TCR was taken from a woman aged 18-29 years in good health and CMV-seropositive. Sequencing used PBMCs.

In DNA, the CDR3 is TGCAGCGTTGTTCTCCCTGGGAGCGAGCAGTACTTC. This codes for CSVVLPGSEQYF. The chain couples TRBV29-1 to TRBJ2-7; D is perhaps TRBD2 (5 bases). This CDR3 has 12 residues. The germline V gene encodes CDR1 SQVTM and CDR2 ANQGSEA. V dropped 4 bases and J dropped 6 bases, with 13 bases sitting between them.